A selection of T cell receptor beta chains follows, all from one sample in a study of T cell responses to AZD1222 COVID-19 vaccine. Repertoires were generated with immunoSEQ multiplex PCR, while TCRdb's copy carries only in-frame clones and drops some. There are 150,000 or so clones in the sample; about 91% occur only once, and approximately 2% lies in the top ten. This material consisted of peripheral blood, taken on day 0 of AZD1222 vaccination. Receptors originate from an adult in good health. CDR3s include the opening cysteine and the closing phenylalanine or tryptophan. The D gene is left open where the match is weak. Clone size appears in some rows only: once, few, many, or a class for an expanded clone.

size,length,V,D,J,DNA,CDR3
once,13,TRBV12-3/TRBV12-4,NA,TRBJ1-1,TGTGCCAGCAGCAGGCCTGGGGGGACTGAAGCTTTCTTT,CASSRPGGTEAFF
NA,15,TRBV6-1,TRBD1,TRBJ1-2,TGTGCCAGCAGTGACGGGACAGCCTTGGGCTATGGCTACACCTTC,CASSDGTALGYGYTF
NA,16,TRBV4-2,TRBD1,TRBJ1-1,TGTGCCAGCAGCCAGGCCACAGGGGTCGTGAACACTGAAGCTTTCTTT,CASSQATGVVNTEAFF
few,14,TRBV6-6,NA,TRBJ2-5,TGTGCCAGCACGGGGTCCGGGGGCCCGGAGACCCAGTACTTC,CASTGSGGPETQYF
NA,15,TRBV6-2/TRBV6-3,TRBD2,TRBJ2-7,TGTGCCAGCAGCCCCTCCGTAGCGGGGAACTACGAGCAGTACTTC,CASSPSVAGNYEQYF
NA,14,TRBV2,TRBD1,TRBJ1-2,TGTGCCAGCACAGTAGTCGGACAGGACTATGGCTACACCTTC,CASTVVGQDYGYTF
NA,15,TRBV11-2,NA,TRBJ1-5,TGTGCCAGCAGCTTAGATCCGGGGTGGAATCAGCCCCAGCATTTT,CASSLDPGWNQPQHF
NA,12,TRBV24-1,NA,TRBJ2-2,TGTGCCACCAGTGATTTCTCCGGGGAGCTGTTTTTT,CATSDFSGELFF
NA,14,TRBV4-1,NA,TRBJ1-5,TGCGCCAGCAGCCAGGGATTTGGCAATCAGCCCCAGCATTTT,CASSQGFGNQPQHF
NA,16,TRBV7-3,NA,TRBJ2-1,TGTGCCAGCAGCTTAACTCCGGGAGTCTCCTACAATGAGCAGTTCTTC,CASSLTPGVSYNEQFF